A selection of T cell receptor beta chains follows, all from one sample in a study of T cell changes during pregnancy in multiple sclerosis. Assay used: immunoSEQ multiplex PCR; TCRdb lists only in-frame clones, some missing. The data hold about 40,000 clones, with about 91% observed a single time. Source: CD8+ T cells from peripheral blood mononuclear cells, taken before pregnancy. The receptors derive from a female donor with multiple sclerosis, enrolled in a pregnancy study. Both conserved end residues are part of each CDR3. The order of the fields is V gene, J gene, D gene, CDR3 DNA, CDR3 protein. The D gene is left open where the match is weak.

>TRBV6-5|TRBJ1-2|.
TGTGCCAGCAGTAAGGCAGGGGACTATGGCTACACCTTC
CASSKAGDYGYTF
>TRBV4-2|TRBJ2-2|TRBD2
TGTGCCAACAGCCAAGATTTAAGCGGGACGACCGGGGAGCTGTTTTTT
CANSQDLSGTTGELFF
>TRBV13|TRBJ1-1|TRBD1
TGTGCCAGCAGCAACACCGGGACAGGGGTAGAAGCTTTCTTT
CASSNTGTGVEAFF
>TRBV25-1|TRBJ1-2|.
TGTGCCAGCAAGATCGACAGTTATGGCTACACCTTC
CASKIDSYGYTF
>TRBV5-6|TRBJ2-1|TRBD2
TGTGCCAGCAGCCGGGGACTAGCGGGAGTAAATGGTGAGCAGTTCTTC
CASSRGLAGVNGEQFF
>TRBV11-2|TRBJ2-5|.
TGTGCCAGCAGCTTAGGCGGGGAAGAGACCCAGTACTTC
CASSLGGEETQYF
>TRBV4-1|TRBJ1-1|.
TGCGCCAGCAGCCAGAGCGGGAACACTGAAGCTTTCTTT
CASSQSGNTEAFF
>TRBV2|TRBJ2-7|TRBD1
TGTGCCAGGGGACAGGACTCCTACGAGCAGTACTTC
CARGQDSYEQYF
>TRBV9|TRBJ2-2|TRBD2
TGTGCCAGCAGCGTAGGGCTAGCGGGAGGTGCCGGGGAGCTGTTTTTT
CASSVGLAGGAGELFF
>TRBV5-1|TRBJ2-1|TRBD1
TGCGCCAGCAGCTTCGGAGACAGGGGAGTCAATGAGCAGTTCTTC
CASSFGDRGVNEQFF
>TRBV10-1|TRBJ1-5|.
TGCGCCAGCAGTGAGATACGTGGGGGCGGTAGCAATCAGCCCCAGCATTTT
CASSEIRGGGSNQPQHF
>TRBV7-2|TRBJ2-1|.
TGTGCCAGCAGCTCCACCCGAGAGTATTTCAATGAGCAGTTCTTC
CASSSTREYFNEQFF
>TRBV5-1|TRBJ2-1|.
TGCGCCAGCAGCTTGGAGTCCTTCGGGGGGCTAGGATCCTACAATGAGCAGTTCTTC
CASSLESFGGLGSYNEQFF
>TRBV7-9|TRBJ2-1|.
TGTGCCGGGATGGGGCAGGTCCACAATGAGCAGTTCTTC
CAGMGQVHNEQFF
>TRBV30|TRBJ2-7|TRBD2
TGTGCCTGGAGAATACCGGGACTAGGACCCTACGAGCAGTACTTC
CAWRIPGLGPYEQYF
>TRBV5-6|TRBJ2-2|.
TGTGCCAGCATCATGTGGGACACCTACACCGGGGAGCTGTTTTTT
CASIMWDTYTGELFF
>TRBV28|TRBJ1-1|.
TGTGCCAGCAGTATGACAGTAAACACTGAAGCTTTCTTT
CASSMTVNTEAFF
>TRBV5-4|TRBJ2-7|TRBD1
TGTGCCAGCAGCTTGGGGGACAGGGTGCACGAGCAGTACTTC
CASSLGDRVHEQYF
>TRBV4-2|TRBJ2-1|TRBD2
TGTGCCAGCAGCCAAGATCAGCTAGCGGGGCCCGTCGACAATGAGCAGTTCTTC
CASSQDQLAGPVDNEQFF
>TRBV5-4|TRBJ2-3|TRBD2
TGTGCCAGCAGCCCGGGACTAGCGGGAAGCACAGATACGCAGTATTTT
CASSPGLAGSTDTQYF
>TRBV27|TRBJ2-7|TRBD2
TGTGCCAGCAGTTTAGCGGGGAGGGACTACGAGCAGTACTTC
CASSLAGRDYEQYF
>TRBV4-1|TRBJ1-1|.
TGCGCCAGCAGCCAGGCGGACAGAGTCACTGAAGCTTTCTTT
CASSQADRVTEAFF
>TRBV7-3|TRBJ2-2|.
TGTGCCAGCAGCTTGGAGCCCGGGGAGCTGTTTTTT
CASSLEPGELFF
>TRBV7-6|TRBJ1-4|.
TGTGCCAGCAGCGCCCTACAGGGCCCAAATGAAAAACTGTTTTTT
CASSALQGPNEKLFF
>TRBV5-6|TRBJ2-5|.
TGTGCCAGCAGCTTGGCCGTGGCAGGAGGGGAGACCCAGTACTTC
CASSLAVAGGETQYF
>TRBV4-1|TRBJ2-3|.
TGCGCCAGCAGCCAAGATGCGGCTCCCCGGGGAGATACGCAGTATTTT
CASSQDAAPRGDTQYF
>TRBV6-5|TRBJ2-7|TRBD2
TGTGCCAGCACCCAGATAGCGGGAGGTAGGGAGCAGTACTTC
CASTQIAGGREQYF
>TRBV29-1|TRBJ1-2|TRBD1
TGCAGCGTTGAAGGGGACAGGGGGAGCGGCTACACCTTC
CSVEGDRGSGYTF
>TRBV19|TRBJ1-5|.
TGTGCCAGTAGTATAGGATCCAGGGGAGGCAATCAGCCCCAGCATTTT
CASSIGSRGGNQPQHF
>TRBV29-1|TRBJ2-1|.
TGCAGCGTTGCAGGGGCCGCCCACAATGAGCAGTTCTTC
CSVAGAAHNEQFF
>TRBV2|TRBJ2-7|TRBD1
TGTGCCAGCTTGAGGGACAGCACCTACGAGCAGTACTTC
CASLRDSTYEQYF
>TRBV5-1|TRBJ2-1|TRBD2
TGCGCCAGCCGACTAGCGGGTGCCCGTTTCTCCTACAATGAGCAGTTCTTC
CASRLAGARFSYNEQFF
>TRBV13|TRBJ2-1|.
TGTGCCAGCAGGGGACAAGAGTACAATGAGCAGTTCTTC
CASRGQEYNEQFF
>TRBV5-1|TRBJ2-1|.
TGCGCCAGCAGCTTGGTTTCAGCGGGTCTGAGTAATGAGCAGTTCTTC
CASSLVSAGLSNEQFF
>TRBV7-6|TRBJ2-7|.
TGTGCCAGCAGCTTAGAGAAGGGGTACGAGCAGTACTTC
CASSLEKGYEQYF
>TRBV14|TRBJ2-7|.
TGTGCCAGCAGCCAAGAAGTAGGGACATACCTCTCCTACGAGCAGTACTTC
CASSQEVGTYLSYEQYF
>TRBV30|TRBJ1-2|.
TGTGCCTGGAGTTTCGGGGGGCAGGATGGCTACACCTTC
CAWSFGGQDGYTF
>TRBV7-9|TRBJ2-1|.
TGTGCCAGCAGCTCCAGGGATAGGTATGAGCAGTTCTTC
CASSSRDRYEQFF
>TRBV28|TRBJ1-1|TRBD1
TGTGCCAGCACCAGTCCGACAGGGGAGCCTGAAGCTTTCTTT
CASTSPTGEPEAFF
>TRBV7-9|TRBJ2-1|TRBD2
TGTGCCAGCAGCCCAATAGCGGGAGGGCTCAGAGATGAGCAGTTCTTC
CASSPIAGGLRDEQFF